This T cell receptor (beta chain) was sequenced in a study of OX40 agonist ivuxolimab in advanced cancers. Study findings and constraints: At doses 0.1 to 3.0 mg/kg, CD4+ and CD8+ clones expanded.

As regards this clone: The target antigen is unknown.

Germline V gene lookup returns CDR1 SEHNR and CDR2 FQNEAQ (reference sequence). The CDR3 has 13 amino acids. V shed 6 bases and J shed 6 bases, with 11 bases lying between them. Assay used: immunoSEQ multiplex PCR; TCRdb lists only in-frame clones, some missing. The sample includes roughly 60,000 clones, about 83% of them seen just once. The starting material was CD4+ or CD8+ T cells sorted from blood, obtained in a trial of the OX40 agonist ivuxolimab. The gene calls are TRBV7-9 and TRBJ1-4; weak D call: TRBD1 (5 bases). The TCR sequence derives from an adult with an advanced solid tumor such as melanoma, head and neck, liver or kidney cancer. CDR3 in DNA: TGTGCCAGCAGTTCGGGGCCGCATGAAAAACTGTTTTTT. Amino acid sequence: CASSSGPHEKLFF.